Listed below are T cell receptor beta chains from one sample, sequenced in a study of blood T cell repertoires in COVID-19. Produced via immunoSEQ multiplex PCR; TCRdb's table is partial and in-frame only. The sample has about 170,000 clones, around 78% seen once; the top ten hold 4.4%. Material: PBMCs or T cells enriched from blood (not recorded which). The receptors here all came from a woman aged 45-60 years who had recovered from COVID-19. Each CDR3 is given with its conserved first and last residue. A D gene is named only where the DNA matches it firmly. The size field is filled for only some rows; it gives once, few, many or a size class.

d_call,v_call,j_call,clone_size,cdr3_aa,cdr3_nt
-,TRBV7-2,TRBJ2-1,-,CASSLLSRGNYNEQFF,TGTGCCAGCAGCTTACTATCCCGGGGAAATTACAATGAGCAGTTCTTC
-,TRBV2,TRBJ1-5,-,CASKGEGGYQPQHF,TGTGCCAGCAAAGGGGAGGGGGGGTATCAGCCCCAGCATTTT
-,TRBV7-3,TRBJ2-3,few,CASSLTPSGTQYF,TGTGCCAGCAGCTTAACCCCAAGCGGTACGCAGTATTTT
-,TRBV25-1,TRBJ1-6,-,CASRAGGRGNSPLHF,TGTGCCAGCCGGGCCGGCGGGAGGGGGAATTCACCCCTCCACTTT
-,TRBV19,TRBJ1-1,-,CASSIPGWSTEAFF,TGTGCCAGTAGTATACCCGGGTGGTCCACTGAAGCTTTCTTT
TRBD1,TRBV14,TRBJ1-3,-,CASSRLTGVGGNTIYF,TGTGCCAGCAGCCGCCTCACAGGGGTCGGGGGAAACACCATATATTTT
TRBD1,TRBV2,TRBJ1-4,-,CASNGQGAKAEKLFF,TGTGCCAGCAACGGACAGGGGGCGAAGGCTGAAAAACTGTTTTTT
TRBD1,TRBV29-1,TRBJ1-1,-,CSVDGGQGANTEAFF,TGCAGCGTTGACGGAGGGCAGGGGGCGAACACTGAAGCTTTCTTT
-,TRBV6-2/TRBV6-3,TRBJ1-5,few,CASSNSFQQPQHF,TGTGCCAGCAGTAACTCATTCCAGCAGCCCCAGCATTTT
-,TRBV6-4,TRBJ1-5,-,CASSDRPGFNQPQHF,TGTGCCAGCAGTGACAGGCCAGGCTTCAATCAGCCCCAGCATTTT
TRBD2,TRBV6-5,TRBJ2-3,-,CASKTSGKADTQYF,TGTGCCAGCAAGACTAGCGGGAAGGCAGATACGCAGTATTTT
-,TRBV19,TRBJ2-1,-,CASRTREKDEQFF,TGTGCCAGTCGGACCCGGGAGAAAGATGAGCAGTTCTTC
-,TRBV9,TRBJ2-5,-,CASSPPLQETQYF,TGTGCCAGCAGCCCTCCTCTCCAAGAGACCCAGTACTTC
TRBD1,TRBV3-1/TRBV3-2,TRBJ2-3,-,CASSPGTGSYTDTQYF,TGTGCCAGCAGCCCTGGGACAGGCTCGTACACAGATACGCAGTATTTT
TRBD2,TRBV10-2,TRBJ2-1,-,CASSGGLSGRAYEQFF,TGCGCCAGCAGTGGAGGTCTTAGCGGGAGGGCCTATGAGCAGTTCTTC
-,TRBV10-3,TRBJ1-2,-,CAISEQSGYTF,TGTGCCATCAGTGAACAGTCCGGCTACACCTTC
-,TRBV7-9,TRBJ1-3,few,CASSVPTGPPIYF,TGTGCCAGCAGCGTACCTACAGGTCCCCCCATATATTTT
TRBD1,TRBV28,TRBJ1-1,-,CASHENRGQAAFF,TGTGCCAGCCACGAGAACAGGGGGCAAGCAGCTTTCTTT
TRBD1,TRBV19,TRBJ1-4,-,CASAVSDRDRLFF,TGTGCCAGCGCTGTTTCCGACAGGGACAGACTGTTTTTT
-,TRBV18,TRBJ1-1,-,CASSPQKTAMNTEAFF,TGTGCCAGCTCACCACAGAAAACAGCTATGAACACTGAAGCTTTCTTT
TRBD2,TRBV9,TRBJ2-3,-,CASSPRGVGTDTQYF,TGTGCCAGCAGCCCTCGGGGGGTTGGCACAGATACGCAGTATTTT
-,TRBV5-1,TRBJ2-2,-,CASSRLGASLGTGELFF,TGCGCCAGCAGCCGCTTGGGGGCATCCCTGGGTACCGGGGAGCTGTTTTTT
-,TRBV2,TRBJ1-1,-,CASRKQDTNTEAFF,TGTGCCAGCCGAAAACAGGACACGAACACTGAAGCTTTCTTT
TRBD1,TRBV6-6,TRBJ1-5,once,CASSHEPGQSGIDQPQHF,TGTGCCAGCAGTCACGAACCGGGACAGAGCGGCATTGATCAGCCCCAGCATTTT
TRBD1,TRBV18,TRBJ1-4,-,CASSPLFPGQSFATNEKLFF,TGTGCCAGCTCACCACTTTTTCCGGGACAGAGCTTCGCAACTAATGAAAAACTGTTTTTT
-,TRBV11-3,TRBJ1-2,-,CASSLDSWTSPFNGYTF,TGTGCCAGCAGCTTAGATTCGTGGACTTCCCCATTTAATGGCTACACCTTC
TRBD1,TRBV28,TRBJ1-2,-,CASSLPTGTGGYGYTF,TGTGCCAGCAGTTTACCCACCGGGACAGGGGGCTATGGCTACACCTTC
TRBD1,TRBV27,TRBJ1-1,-,CASSLSRTGALRGAFF,TGTGCCAGCAGTTTATCTCGGACAGGGGCCCTCCGAGGAGCTTTCTTT
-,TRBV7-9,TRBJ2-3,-,CASSLGILWATQYF,TGTGCCAGCAGCCTCGGGATACTATGGGCGACGCAGTATTTT
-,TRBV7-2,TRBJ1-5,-,CASSEWGRANQPQHF,TGTGCCAGCAGCGAGTGGGGGCGCGCCAATCAGCCCCAGCATTTT
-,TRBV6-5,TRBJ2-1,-,CASTTVGGTYNEQFF,TGTGCCAGCACTACCGTCGGGGGTACCTACAATGAGCAGTTCTTC
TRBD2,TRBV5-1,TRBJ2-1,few,CASSRTSGSGDNEQFF,TGCGCCAGCAGCCGGACTAGCGGGAGCGGTGACAATGAGCAGTTCTTC
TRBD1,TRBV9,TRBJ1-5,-,CASSATDRVDQPQHF,TGTGCCAGCAGCGCCACCGACAGGGTAGACCAGCCCCAGCATTTT
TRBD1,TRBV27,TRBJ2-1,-,CASSLGPVGTGSYNEQFF,TGTGCCAGCAGTTTAGGCCCTGTTGGGACAGGCTCCTACAATGAGCAGTTCTTC
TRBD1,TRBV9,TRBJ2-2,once,CASSAPTGTGPNTGELFF,TGTGCCAGCAGCGCCCCAACCGGGACAGGGCCGAACACCGGGGAGCTGTTTTTT
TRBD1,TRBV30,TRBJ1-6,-,CAGKTGSSYNSPLHF,TGTGCCGGAAAGACAGGGAGCTCCTATAATTCACCCCTCCACTTT
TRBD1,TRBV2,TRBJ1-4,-,CASSREQGAVEKLFF,TGTGCCAGCAGTAGAGAACAGGGGGCGGTTGAAAAACTGTTTTTT
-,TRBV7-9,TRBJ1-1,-,CALARDKGTEAFF,TGTGCCCTTGCCAGGGACAAGGGCACTGAAGCTTTCTTT
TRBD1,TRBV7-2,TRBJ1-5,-,CASSYGQGFQPQHF,TGTGCCAGCAGCTATGGACAGGGGTTTCAGCCCCAGCATTTT
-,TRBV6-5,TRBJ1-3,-,CASSPGGVSGNTIYF,TGTGCCAGCAGCCCGGGGGGGGTCTCTGGAAACACCATATATTTT
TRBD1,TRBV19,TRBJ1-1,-,CASSWTGVKNTEAFF,TGTGCCAGTTCCTGGACAGGGGTGAAGAACACTGAAGCTTTCTTT
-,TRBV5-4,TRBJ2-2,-,CASSLDLTFTGELFF,TGTGCCAGCAGCTTGGATCTGACATTCACCGGGGAGCTGTTTTTT
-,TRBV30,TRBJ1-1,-,CAWSGQLNTEAFF,TGTGCCTGGAGTGGGCAGTTGAACACTGAAGCTTTCTTT
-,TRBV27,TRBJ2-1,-,CASSGGQVGYNEQFF,TGTGCCAGCAGTGGCGGGCAGGTGGGCTACAATGAGCAGTTCTTC
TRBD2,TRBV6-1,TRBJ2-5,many,CASSEGVSGGQETQYF,TGTGCCAGCAGTGAAGGGGTTAGCGGGGGCCAAGAGACCCAGTACTTC
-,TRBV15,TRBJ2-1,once,CATSRNLGGGDEQFF,TGTGCCACCAGCAGAAATCTTGGCGGGGGCGATGAGCAGTTCTTC
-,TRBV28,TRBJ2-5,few,CASSQGQGGQKETQYF,TGTGCCAGCAGCCAAGGTCAGGGGGGACAGAAAGAGACCCAGTACTTC
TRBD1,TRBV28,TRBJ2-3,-,CASTPLLGRDSNTDTQYF,TGTGCCAGCACCCCCTTGCTGGGCCGGGACAGCAACACAGATACGCAGTATTTT
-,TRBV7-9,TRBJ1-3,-,CASSSPRGNAGNTIYF,TGTGCCAGCAGCTCCCCTAGGGGGAACGCTGGAAACACCATATATTTT
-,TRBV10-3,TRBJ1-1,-,CAIRNPGQQNTEAFF,TGTGCCATCAGAAACCCGGGACAACAGAACACTGAAGCTTTCTTT